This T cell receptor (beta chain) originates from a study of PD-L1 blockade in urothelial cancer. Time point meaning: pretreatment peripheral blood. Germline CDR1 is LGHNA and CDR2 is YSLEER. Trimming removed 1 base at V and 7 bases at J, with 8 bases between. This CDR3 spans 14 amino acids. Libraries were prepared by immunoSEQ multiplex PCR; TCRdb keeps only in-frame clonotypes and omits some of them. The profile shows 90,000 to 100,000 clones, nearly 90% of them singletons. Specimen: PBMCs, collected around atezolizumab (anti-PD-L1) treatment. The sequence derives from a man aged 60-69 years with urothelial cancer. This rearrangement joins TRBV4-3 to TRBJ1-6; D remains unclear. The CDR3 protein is CASSQAGRNSPLHF. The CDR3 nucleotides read TGCGCCAGCAGCCAAGCGGGAAGGAATTCACCCCTCCACTTT.